This TCR beta chain was captured by sequencing in a study of blood T cells in healthy people across ages. This clonotype was recorded a few times. Germline V gene sequence: CDR1 MNHEY, CDR2 SVGEGT. V lost 4 bases to trimming and J lost 7 bases; unmatched junction nucleotides: 6. CDR3 length equals 14 residues. A J-beta primer mix and a sample-barcoded 5' primer were used in a second PCR of roughly 6 to 11 cycles. TCRdb re-analysed the 5' RACE reads in MiXCR, keeping a single row per CDR3 protein. Of some 760,000 distinct CDR3 sequences listed, 25% are singletons. A further study also used this sample, focusing on T cells of mothers and their children.

V usage is TRBV6-2 or TRBV6-3 and J usage is TRBJ1-5; 8 positions agree with TRBD1. This TCR was sampled from a boy aged 5-17 years in good health. The sample consisted of blood. Here the CDR3 reads CASSSRGQGQPQHF. CDR3 sequence (DNA): TGTGCCAGCAGTTCCAGGGGGCAAGGCCAGCCCCAGCATTTT.